The rows below give T cell receptor beta chains drawn from one sample of a study of human thymus T cells. The table came from immunoSEQ multiplex PCR; TCRdb's copy has only in-frame clones and leaves some out. The sample consists of tens of thousands of clones, nearly 95% of them appearing once. The sample consisted of blood. The receptor source for this set is a boy under two years old with a congenital heart defect but otherwise immunologically healthy. Both conserved end residues are part of each CDR3. The order of the fields is D gene, clone size, V gene, J gene, CDR3 protein, CDR3 DNA. The D gene is left open where the match is weak. The listing skips clone size in some rows; elsewhere it reads once, few, many or a size class.

D gene: NA; clone size: NA; V gene: TRBV5-1; J gene: TRBJ2-5; CDR3 protein: CASSLESGGETQYF; CDR3 DNA: TGCGCCAGCAGCTTGGAATCGGGCGGAGAGACCCAGTACTTC
D gene: TRBD1; clone size: NA; V gene: TRBV7-2; J gene: TRBJ2-7; CDR3 protein: CASSSGGVGPYEQYF; CDR3 DNA: TGTGCCAGCAGCTCAGGGGGCGTGGGCCCTTACGAGCAGTACTTC
D gene: NA; clone size: NA; V gene: TRBV16; J gene: TRBJ2-5; CDR3 protein: CASSQFRGFRETQYF; CDR3 DNA: TGTGCCAGCAGCCAATTTCGGGGTTTTCGAGAGACCCAGTACTTC
D gene: TRBD2; clone size: NA; V gene: TRBV7-9; J gene: TRBJ2-1; CDR3 protein: CASSPGGGSDEQFF; CDR3 DNA: TGTGCCAGCAGCCCTGGGGGGGGTAGCGATGAGCAGTTCTTC
D gene: TRBD1; clone size: NA; V gene: TRBV7-9; J gene: TRBJ1-2; CDR3 protein: CASSLMGQNYGYTF; CDR3 DNA: TGTGCCAGCAGCTTAATGGGACAGAACTATGGCTACACCTTC
D gene: NA; clone size: NA; V gene: TRBV5-1; J gene: TRBJ1-1; CDR3 protein: CASSTGMNTEAFF; CDR3 DNA: TGCGCCAGCAGTACAGGGATGAACACTGAAGCTTTCTTT
D gene: TRBD2; clone size: NA; V gene: TRBV9; J gene: TRBJ2-3; CDR3 protein: CASSVVSSGGHTDTQYF; CDR3 DNA: TGTGCCAGCAGCGTAGTGAGTAGCGGGGGGCACACAGATACGCAGTATTTT
D gene: TRBD2; clone size: NA; V gene: TRBV5-1; J gene: TRBJ2-1; CDR3 protein: CASSLTSGSTNEQFF; CDR3 DNA: TGCGCCAGCAGCTTAACTAGCGGGAGCACCAATGAGCAGTTCTTC
D gene: NA; clone size: NA; V gene: TRBV11-2; J gene: TRBJ2-7; CDR3 protein: CASSFGGTVSSYEQYF; CDR3 DNA: TGTGCCAGCAGCTTCGGGGGTACAGTAAGCTCCTACGAGCAGTACTTC
D gene: TRBD1; clone size: NA; V gene: TRBV5-1; J gene: TRBJ2-3; CDR3 protein: CASSPRTGSTDTQYF; CDR3 DNA: TGCGCCAGCAGCCCCCGGACAGGAAGCACAGATACGCAGTATTTT
D gene: NA; clone size: NA; V gene: TRBV7-8; J gene: TRBJ2-4; CDR3 protein: CASSFQGSIQYF; CDR3 DNA: TGTGCCAGCAGCTTCCAGGGTAGCATTCAGTACTTC
D gene: NA; clone size: NA; V gene: TRBV12-5; J gene: TRBJ1-2; CDR3 protein: CASGQPGYRVYGYTF; CDR3 DNA: TGTGCTAGTGGTCAACCCGGTTACAGGGTCTATGGCTACACCTTC
D gene: TRBD2; clone size: NA; V gene: TRBV27; J gene: TRBJ2-1; CDR3 protein: CASSLSGSSYNEQFF; CDR3 DNA: TGTGCCAGCAGTTTAAGCGGGAGCTCCTACAATGAGCAGTTCTTC
D gene: TRBD2; clone size: NA; V gene: TRBV27; J gene: TRBJ2-1; CDR3 protein: CASSPGLAIVYNEQFF; CDR3 DNA: TGTGCCAGCAGCCCTGGACTAGCGATAGTTTACAATGAGCAGTTCTTC
D gene: NA; clone size: NA; V gene: TRBV15; J gene: TRBJ2-3; CDR3 protein: CATSITRPSTDTQYF; CDR3 DNA: TGTGCCACCAGCATTACAAGGCCGAGCACAGATACGCAGTATTTT
D gene: TRBD1; clone size: NA; V gene: TRBV11-3; J gene: TRBJ1-5; CDR3 protein: CASRYTGGWKPQHF; CDR3 DNA: TGTGCCAGCAGGTATACAGGGGGGTGGAAGCCCCAGCATTTT
D gene: NA; clone size: NA; V gene: TRBV7-2; J gene: TRBJ1-1; CDR3 protein: CASRFKGEAFF; CDR3 DNA: TGTGCCAGCAGGTTTAAAGGGGAAGCTTTCTTT
D gene: NA; clone size: NA; V gene: TRBV5-4; J gene: TRBJ2-3; CDR3 protein: CASSLGPGFVDTQYF; CDR3 DNA: TGTGCCAGCAGCTTGGGGCCCGGCTTTGTGGATACGCAGTATTTT
D gene: NA; clone size: once; V gene: TRBV18; J gene: TRBJ2-1; CDR3 protein: CASSPSGQSFHRASSYNEQFF; CDR3 DNA: TGTGCCAGCTCACCATCTGGGCAATCCTTTCATCGGGCGAGCTCCTACAATGAGCAGTTCTTC
D gene: NA; clone size: NA; V gene: TRBV5-4; J gene: TRBJ1-2; CDR3 protein: CASSPLWDINYGYTF; CDR3 DNA: TGTGCCAGCAGCCCTCTTTGGGACATCAACTATGGCTACACCTTC